Listed here are 29 T cell receptor beta chains from one sample, sequenced in a study of regulatory T cells in long-lasting Graves disease. This sample's time point: persistent/refractory GD, antithyroid drugs over 5 years with positive TRAb. Construction of the TCR library relied on RNA isolated from PBMCs. Arm-PCR with iRepertoire HTBI primers amplified the CDR3 regions for these TCR beta libraries. TCRdb re-called the multiplex PCR reads through MiXCR, storing one row per CDR3 protein. The sample records about 470,000 distinct CDR3 sequences, roughly 20% being singletons. The sequenced sample was peripheral blood mononuclear cells (PBMCs), obtained when the disease was refractory, from a patient treated with antithyroid drugs. Source of these receptors: a female donor with Graves disease.

V gene TRBV28 combines with J gene TRBJ2-3, with D possibly being TRBD2 (6 bases). This CDR3 region has 16 residues. The ends were cut back, 7 bases at V and 2 bases at J, with 19 bases in the middle. The germline V gene encodes CDR1 MDHEN and CDR2 SYDVKM. In nucleotides, the CDR3 is TGTGCCAGCAACCCCCGGGGGTTCGCACTCACAGATACGCAGTATTTT. Translating gives CASNPRGFALTDTQYF.

This clonotype has at least ten counts. V gene TRBV28 combines with J gene TRBJ1-4; 11 nucleotides align to TRBD1. Germline V gene data show CDR1 as MDHEN and CDR2 as SYDVKM. Unmatched junction bases numbered 7, after V lost 8 bases and J lost 2 bases. The CDR3 consists of 16 residues. The CDR3 loop is CASGPGTGGTNEKLFF. The CDR3 DNA is TGTGCCAGCGGCCCCGGGACAGGGGGGACTAATGAAAAACTGTTTTTT.

This clonotype was observed many times. The chain employs TRBV20-1 and TRBJ2-5; 8 bases fit TRBD2. This CDR3 region has 13 residues. CDR1 and CDR2 (germline): DFQATT, SNEGSKA (reference sequence). The junction had 6 bases not matched to a gene; V was cut back by 2 bases and J by 7 bases. CDR3 sequence (DNA): TGCAGTGCTAGATCAGCGGGAGTGGCGACCCAGTACTTC. It translates to CSARSAGVATQYF.

This clonotype was counted at least ten times. For the CDR3, the DNA is TGCAGCGTCGCAAACTACTACGAGCAGTACTTC. Translating gives CSVANYYEQYF. This chain connects TRBV29-1 to TRBJ2-7; no firm D call. Trimming shortened V by 6 bases and J by 3 bases, and 9 bases separated the two germline ends. Looked up from germline, CDR1 is SQVTM and CDR2 is ANQGSEA. The CDR3 has 11 amino acids.

The J gene is TRBJ2-1, the V gene TRBV20-1; 9 positions match TRBD2. This CDR3 spans 16 amino acids. V lost 1 base to trimming and J lost 1 base; unmatched junction nucleotides: 5. Germline V CDR1 and CDR2: DFQATT, SNEGSKA (reference sequence). The chain's CDR3 is CSARGGREGSYNEQFF. CDR3 nucleotides: TGCAGTGCTAGAGGGGGGCGGGAGGGGTCCTACAATGAGCAGTTCTTC.

The chain couples TRBV10-3 to TRBJ1-2; 8 bases are a match to TRBD1. With 6 bases clipped from V and 6 bases from J, the junction kept 6 bases outside the gene matches. Germline V gene lookup returns CDR1 ENHRY and CDR2 SYGVKD. CDR3 length: 13 amino acids. Written as DNA, the CDR3 is TGTGCCATCAGAGTCGGACAGGGAAATGGCTACACCTTC. It encodes CAIRVGQGNGYTF.

There are many counts of this clonotype. The rearrangement uses TRBV6-2 or TRBV6-3 and TRBJ1-6; no definite D call. The CDR3 runs to 11 residues. V was pared by 2 bases and J by 10 bases, with 3 bases between. Germline lookup yields CDR1 MNHEY and CDR2 SVGEGT. The CDR3 DNA is TGTGCCAGCAGTTACGGGTCACCCCTCCACTTT. It specifies CASSYGSPLHF.

This clonotype was seen only a few times. A much larger clone lies a single base off, so this may be a read error. The CDR3, as DNA: TGTGCCAGCACTTACTACGGGGGAGTTCTTTACGAGCAGTACTTC. Its protein is CASTYYGGVLYEQYF. This chain uses TRBV2 with TRBJ2-7; possible D gene TRBD2, 6 bases. Germline V gives CDR1 SNHLY, CDR2 FYNNEI. The V end lost 7 bases, the J end lost 4 bases, and 20 bases lay between the germline ends. This CDR3 is built from 15 residues.

There are many counts of this clonotype. CDR3 DNA sequence: TGTGCCAGCAGCTTATTGCAGGGGGTGGCTGAAGCTTTCTTT. Translating it yields CASSLLQGVAEAFF. This sequence joins TRBV7-2 and TRBJ1-1; 7 nucleotides agree with TRBD1. The junction had 6 bases not matched to a gene; V was cut back by 2 bases and J by 6 bases. The CDR3 is 14 residues long. Germline V gene data show CDR1 as SGHTA and CDR2 as FQGNSA.

Concerning this clonotype: This may be a read error, as it is one base from a much larger clone. The rearrangement links TRBV5-1 to TRBJ2-5; D might be TRBD2 (5 bases). Looked up from germline, CDR1 is SGHRS and CDR2 is YFSETQ. The CDR3 consists of 14 residues. CDR3 loop: CASSLEDWGETQYF. CDR3 DNA sequence: TGTGCCAGCAGCTTGGAGGACTGGGGAGAGACCCAGTACTTC.

This clonotype was found once. This may be a read error: a much more frequent sequence differs by one nucleotide. This rearrangement joins TRBV27 to TRBJ2-2; D remains unclear. Germline assignment: CDR1 MNHEY and CDR2 SMNVEV (reference sequence). V lost 8 bases, J lost 3 bases, and 16 bases lay in between. The CDR3 runs to 15 residues. In DNA, the CDR3 is TGTGCCAGCGGTCAGAGACTTGACTACACCGGGGAGCTGTTTTTT. This codes for CASGQRLDYTGELFF.

V and J are TRBV6-9 and TRBJ1-3; 8 bases agree with TRBD1. Germline-derived CDR1 and CDR2 are MNHGY and SVAAGI. The CDR3 consists of 15 residues. V lost 3 bases, J lost 3 bases, and 4 bases stayed unmatched. The DNA for the CDR3 is TGTGCCAGCAGTTACTCAGGGGGCGGTGGAAACACCATATATTTT. Amino acid sequence: CASSYSGGGGNTIYF.

The chain links TRBV9 to TRBJ2-1; TRBD2 matches at 14 bases. Looked up from germline, CDR1 is SGDLS and CDR2 is YYNGEE. V lost 4 bases and J lost 1; bases outside the gene matches: 4. This CDR3 region has 17 residues. The CDR3 here is CASSPGTSGGSYNEQFF. Written as DNA, the CDR3 is TGTGCCAGCAGCCCCGGGACTAGCGGGGGTTCCTACAATGAGCAGTTCTTC.

This clonotype was picked up many times. The chain is built from TRBV5-5 and TRBJ2-5, with 8 bases that match TRBD2. CDR1 and CDR2 from the germline V gene are SGHKS and YYEKEE (reference sequence). V shed 0 bases and J 5 bases; nucleotides not matched to a gene: 6. CDR3 length equals 15 residues. The CDR3: CASSLEGLAAETQYF. The DNA of the CDR3 is TGTGCCAGCAGCTTGGAAGGACTAGCTGCGGAGACCCAGTACTTC. The entire variable domain, with the rest obtained from reference TRBV5-5 and TRBJ2-5, is as follows: DAGVTQSPTHLIKTRGQQVTLRCSPISGHKSVSWYQQVLGQGPQFIFQYYEKEERGRGNFPDRFSARQFPNYSSELNVNALLLGDSALYLCASSLEGLAAETQYFGPGTRLLVL.

This sequence joins TRBV5-1 and TRBJ2-7, with 7 bases matching TRBD1. Germline V gives CDR1 SGHRS, CDR2 YFSETQ. This CDR3 spans 17 amino acids. With V trimmed by 5 bases and J by 3 bases, 17 bases remained unmatched. Here the CDR3 reads CASRTGSISRGNYEQYF. Here the CDR3 DNA reads TGCGCCAGCAGGACAGGGTCTATCTCTCGGGGTAACTACGAGCAGTACTTC.

The chain couples TRBV10-3 to TRBJ1-3; no reliable D call. Germline V lookup: CDR1 ENHRY, CDR2 SYGVKD. There are 15 residues in the CDR3. V was shortened by 3 bases and J by 1 base, with 10 bases between the two germline ends. CDR3 protein: CAISERRASGNTIYF. The CDR3 DNA reads TGTGCCATCAGTGAAAGAAGGGCTTCTGGAAACACCATATATTTT.

This clonotype occurred many times. The chain uses TRBV12-3 or TRBV12-4 and TRBJ2-2, with D hard to call. V was trimmed by 5 bases and J by 6 bases, leaving 7 bases between them. CDR3 size: 12 residues. The chain's CDR3 is CASSPRAGELFF. The DNA of the CDR3 is TGTGCCAGCAGTCCCCGCGCCGGGGAGCTGTTTTTT.

Details on this clonotype: The junction departs from germline at one end; a sequencing error may be responsible. The chain is built from TRBV7-3 and TRBJ1-1; weak D call: TRBD1 (5 bases). In germline, CDR1 is SGHTA, CDR2 FQGTGA. The CDR3 is made up of 14 amino acids. DNA for the CDR3: TGTGCCAGCAGCCCCTCGGGGGGGAACATTGAAGCTTTCTTT. Translation gives CASSPSGGNIEAFF.

In this sample, this clonotype turned up many times. V and J are TRBV2 and TRBJ1-6, with D possibly matching TRBD1 (5 bases). Germline V lookup: CDR1 SNHLY, CDR2 FYNNEI. There are 15 residues in the CDR3. V gave up 11 bases and J gave up 6 bases, with 20 bases separating them. The CDR3: CACTSLGAGNSPLHF. In nucleotides, the CDR3 is TGTGCCTGCACGTCTTTAGGGGCGGGTAATTCACCCCTCCACTTT.

In its sample, this clonotype was seen many times. This sequence joins TRBV27 and TRBJ2-7; 7 bases fit TRBD2. V shed 0 bases, J shed 3 bases, and the junction held 5 bases outside the gene matches. The CDR3 totals 15 residues. In germline, CDR1 is MNHEY, CDR2 SMNVEV (reference sequence). CDR3 residues: CASSLSGGRFYEQYF. In DNA form, the CDR3 reads TGTGCCAGCAGTTTATCGGGGGGGAGATTCTACGAGCAGTACTTC.

This clonotype was recorded at least ten times. The chain recombines TRBV15 with TRBJ2-2, with D perhaps assigned TRBD1 or TRBD2 (5 bases each). Germline V gene data show CDR1 as LNHNV and CDR2 as YYDKDF (reference sequence). Trimming cost V 0 bases and J 4 bases, with 12 bases left between them. The CDR3 totals 16 residues. CDR3 DNA sequence: TGTGCCACCAGCAGAGATTGGGGGAGATCCACCGGGGAGCTGTTTTTT. This encodes CATSRDWGRSTGELFF.

The rearrangement uses TRBV6-1 and TRBJ1-1; the D gene is possibly TRBD1 (6 bases). The CDR3 contains 16 residues. CDR1 MNHNS and CDR2 SASEGT come from the germline V gene. Trimming shortened V by 7 bases and J by 2 bases, and 20 bases separated the two germline ends. The CDR3 sequence: CASIPNRYRENTEAFF. The CDR3, as DNA: TGTGCCAGCATTCCTAATCGGTACAGGGAAAACACTGAAGCTTTCTTT.

This clonotype was counted many times. The rearrangement uses TRBV28 and TRBJ1-5; 7 positions match TRBD1. This CDR3 comprises 16 residues. V gave up 4 bases and J gave up 3 bases; unmatched junction bases: 9. Germline V gives CDR1 MDHEN, CDR2 SYDVKM. CDR3 loop: CASSWMSGTANQPQHF. In DNA form, the CDR3 reads TGTGCCAGCAGTTGGATGTCCGGGACAGCCAATCAGCCCCAGCATTTT.

The CDR3 protein is CASSFRRGPLYF. In DNA, the CDR3 is TGTGCCAGCAGCTTCCGCAGGGGGCCTCTGTACTTC. The chain combines TRBV7-9 with TRBJ2-7; 8 bases fit TRBD1. CDR1 is SEHNR, CDR2 FQNEAQ, per germline (reference sequence). The trim removed 3 bases at V and 12 bases at J, leaving 7 bases unmatched. The CDR3 is 12 residues long.

This clonotype was detected many times. The rearrangement links TRBV2 to TRBJ2-7; D gene uncertain. The germline V gene has CDR1 SNHLY and CDR2 FYNNEI. V lost 4 bases, J lost 5 bases, and 12 bases lay in between. The CDR3 contains 13 residues. Here the CDR3 reads CASSAAPWDEQYF. The CDR3 region has the DNA TGTGCCAGCAGTGCGGCTCCCTGGGACGAGCAGTACTTC.

This sequence joins TRBV4-1 and TRBJ1-1; D is possibly TRBD1 (5 bases). V lost 2 bases and J 5 bases, leaving 15 bases between the germline ends. This CDR3 is 15 amino acids long. From germline, CDR1 is MGHRA and CDR2 YSYEKL. CDR3 nucleotide sequence: TGCGCCAGCAGCCAACAGACCGGGGGGTATACTGAAGCTTTCTTT. This encodes CASSQQTGGYTEAFF.

Concerning this clonotype itself: A much larger clone sits a single nucleotide away, making a read error possible. As the CDR3 is not closed by the conserved phenylalanine or tryptophan, this likely results from a read error. The chain recombines TRBV2 with TRBJ1-1, with D maybe TRBD1 (6 bases). The CDR3 is made up of 14 amino acids. The germline CDR1 and CDR2 sequences are SNHLY and FYNNEI. Trimming removed 6 bases from V and 8 bases from J, with 19 bases in between. The CDR3 bases are TGTGCCAGCAGGGCCAACCCTCCGGGGACAGAAGCTTTCCTT. Encoded protein: CASRANPPGTEAFL.

The chain couples TRBV28 to TRBJ1-5; 7 nucleotides line up with TRBD1. From germline, CDR1 is MDHEN and CDR2 SYDVKM. The J segment lost 4 bases and the V segment lost 4 bases, leaving 7 bases of the junction unmatched. The CDR3 is 15 residues long. This CDR3 is CASSSPGQRNQPQHF. CDR3 in DNA: TGTGCCAGCAGTTCCCCGGGACAGAGGAATCAGCCCCAGCATTTT.

This clonotype was counted only a few times. Since a much larger clone is just one base distant, this may be a read error. The rearrangement uses TRBV28 and TRBJ1-5, with D perhaps TRBD1 (5 bases). The CDR3 runs 15 residues. Trimming cost V 5 bases and J 6 bases, with 17 bases left between them. Germline V gene data show CDR1 as MDHEN and CDR2 as SYDVKM. Written as DNA, the CDR3 is TGTGCCAGCAGTGGACTCGACAGTTACAGTCAGCCCCAGCATTTT. It translates to CASSGLDSYSQPQHF.